The text below deals with one TCR beta chain. This specimen comes from a study of cytomegalovirus exposure and HLA in healthy donors. This PCR relied on a set of 60 Vbeta primers and 13 Jbeta primers. The data were produced by immunoSEQ multiplex PCR, yet TCRdb's version contains in-frame clones alone and is incomplete. The data show 90,000 to 100,000 clones, about 83% seen once. CDR3 length: 17 amino acids. Deletions cut 5 bases from V and 0 bases from J, with 15 bases between. CDR1 and CDR2 (germline): SGHNT, YYREEE (reference sequence). The sequence derives from a man aged 60 to 69 in good health and CMV-seropositive. Specimen: PBMCs. The rearrangement joins TRBV5-4 to TRBJ2-6; D unclear. The CDR3 spells CASSLWQIHSGANVLTF. Here the CDR3 DNA reads TGTGCCAGCAGTCTGTGGCAGATACACTCTGGGGCCAACGTCCTGACTTTC.